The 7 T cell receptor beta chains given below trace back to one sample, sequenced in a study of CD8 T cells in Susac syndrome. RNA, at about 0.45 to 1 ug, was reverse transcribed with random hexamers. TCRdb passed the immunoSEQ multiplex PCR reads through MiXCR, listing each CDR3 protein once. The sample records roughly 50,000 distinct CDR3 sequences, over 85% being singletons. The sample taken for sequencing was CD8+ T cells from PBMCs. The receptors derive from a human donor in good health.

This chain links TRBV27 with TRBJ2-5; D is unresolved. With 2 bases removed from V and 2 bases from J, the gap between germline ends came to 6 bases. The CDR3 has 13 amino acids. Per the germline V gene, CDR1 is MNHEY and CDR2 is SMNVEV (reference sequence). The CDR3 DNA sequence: TGTGCCAGCAGTTTAGATGATCAAGAGACCCAGTACTTC. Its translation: CASSLDDQETQYF.

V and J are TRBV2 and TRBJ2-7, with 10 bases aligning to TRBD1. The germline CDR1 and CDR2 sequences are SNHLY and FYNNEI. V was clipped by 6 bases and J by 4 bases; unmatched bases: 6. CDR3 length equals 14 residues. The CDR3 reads CASRSTGGDYEQYF. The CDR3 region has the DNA TGTGCCAGCAGGTCGACAGGGGGCGATTACGAGCAGTACTTC.

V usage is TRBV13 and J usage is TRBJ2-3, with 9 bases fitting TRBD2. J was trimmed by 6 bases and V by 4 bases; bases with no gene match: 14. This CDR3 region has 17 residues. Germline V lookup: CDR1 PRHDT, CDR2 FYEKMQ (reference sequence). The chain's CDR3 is CASSSAVLAGPNDTQYF. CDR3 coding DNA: TGTGCCAGCAGCTCAGCGGTACTAGCGGGCCCCAACGATACGCAGTATTTT.

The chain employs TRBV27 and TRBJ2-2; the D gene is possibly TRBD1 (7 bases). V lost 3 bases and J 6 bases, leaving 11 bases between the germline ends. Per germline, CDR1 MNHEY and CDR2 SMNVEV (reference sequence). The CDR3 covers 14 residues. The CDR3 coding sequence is TGTGCCAGCAGTTTGGGCAGGGGGGCCGGGGAGCTGTTTTTT. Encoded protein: CASSLGRGAGELFF.

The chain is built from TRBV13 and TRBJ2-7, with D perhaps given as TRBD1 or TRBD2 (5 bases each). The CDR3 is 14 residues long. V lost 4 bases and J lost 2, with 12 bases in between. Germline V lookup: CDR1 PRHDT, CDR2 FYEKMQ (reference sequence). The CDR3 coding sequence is TGTGCCAGCAGCTATGGGACGCGGGCCTACGAGCAGTACTTC. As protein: CASSYGTRAYEQYF.

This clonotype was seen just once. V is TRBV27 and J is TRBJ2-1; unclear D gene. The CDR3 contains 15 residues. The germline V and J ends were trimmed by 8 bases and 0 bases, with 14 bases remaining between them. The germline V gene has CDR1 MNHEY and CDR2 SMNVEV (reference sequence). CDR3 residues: CASRSDRSSYNEQFF. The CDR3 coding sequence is TGTGCCAGCCGCTCAGACCGGAGCTCCTACAATGAGCAGTTCTTC.

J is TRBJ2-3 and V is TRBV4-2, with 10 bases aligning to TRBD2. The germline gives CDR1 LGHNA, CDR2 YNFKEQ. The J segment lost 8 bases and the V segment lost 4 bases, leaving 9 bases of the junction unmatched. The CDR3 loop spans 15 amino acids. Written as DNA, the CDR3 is TGTGCCAGCAGCCCCGCTAGCGGGAGCACACTTACGCAGTATTTT. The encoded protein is CASSPASGSTLTQYF.